The clone carrying this TCR beta chain was recorded many times. As yet, its antigen is unknown. Read coverage stops 3 residues before the CDR3 terminus; the germline J gene supplies the remainder. This specimen belongs to a study of T cell clonality in common variable immunodeficiency. This CDR3 comprises 16 residues. V dropped 5 bases and J dropped 5; count of bases not matched to a gene: 10. CDR1 is LNHDA, CDR2 SQIVND, per germline (reference sequence). Each donor provided roughly 4.5 to 8.5 ml of heparinized whole blood. General study findings and limits: Authors noted CVID clonality's cause needs subpopulation repertoire sequencing. In common variable immunodeficiency, TCR beta chains reportedly carried fewer deletions and N-nucleotide insertions.

CVID and control samples used equivalent genomic DNA input. Method: immunoSEQ multiplex PCR; TCRdb's copy keeps in-frame clones and lacks some. Recorded here are 45,000 to 70,000 clones, none singletons. This rearrangement joins TRBV19 to TRBJ2-3; TRBD1 matches at 10 bases. The TCR was taken from a person between 18 and 75 years old in good health. The sequenced material came from peripheral blood mononuclear cells. CDR3 bases read: TGTGCCAGTAGTGCGGGACAGGGGTTGAAAGGAGATACG. As protein: CASSAGQGLKGDT. The CDR3 reads in full as CASSAGQGLKGDTQYF.